A selection of T cell receptor beta chains follows, all from one sample in a study of cytomegalovirus exposure and HLA in healthy donors. This table comes from immunoSEQ multiplex PCR, and its TCRdb copy is limited to in-frame clones, with some not included. The sample's table shows about 39,000 clones. Sequenced input: PBMCs. All receptors come from a male donor in good health and CMV-seronegative. CDR3s include the opening cysteine and the closing phenylalanine or tryptophan. The order of the fields is D gene, V gene, J gene, CDR3 DNA, CDR3 protein. D genes are given only for firm matches.

NA	TRBV28	TRBJ1-2	TGTGCCACCGAAGAACGAGCACAGAATGGCTACACCTTC	CATEERAQNGYTF
TRBD2	TRBV9	TRBJ2-7	TGTGCCAGCAGCCTCGCGGGAGGGGACTTCTACGAGCAGCACTTC	CASSLAGGDFYEQHF
NA	TRBV10-1	TRBJ1-5	TGCGCCAGCAGTGAATACAGGGATGGGAATCAGCCCCAGCATTTT	CASSEYRDGNQPQHF
NA	TRBV6-1	TRBJ1-6	TGTGCCAGCAGAAGAGCGGACAGTTACAATTCACCCCTCCACTTT	CASRRADSYNSPLHF
TRBD2	TRBV29-1	TRBJ2-3	TGCAGCGTTTACTTTAGCGGGGGGATAAACACAGATACGCAGTATTTT	CSVYFSGGINTDTQYF
TRBD1	TRBV6-1	TRBJ1-4	TGTGCCAGCAGTGAAGCGGAGGGACAGGGGGGTGAAAAACTGTTTTTT	CASSEAEGQGGEKLFF
NA	TRBV4-1	TRBJ1-1	TGCGCCAGCAGCCAAGAGCTGGAGCGTAGGAACTCTGAAGCTTTCTTT	CASSQELERRNSEAFF
NA	TRBV6-1	TRBJ2-7	TGTGCCAGCAGCAGGGACACTGTGGGCCTCTACGAGCAGTACTTC	CASSRDTVGLYEQYF
NA	TRBV11-2	TRBJ1-1	TGTGCCAGCAGCGTATTAAAGAACACTGAAGCTTTCTTT	CASSVLKNTEAFF
TRBD1	TRBV5-1	TRBJ1-5	TGCGCCAGCAGCCCGGGACAGGGACAATACAATCAGCCCCAGCATTTT	CASSPGQGQYNQPQHF
TRBD2	TRBV5-4	TRBJ2-7	TGTGCCAGCAGCTTGGACCTAGCGGTCTACGAGCAGTACTTC	CASSLDLAVYEQYF
NA	TRBV6-5	TRBJ1-1	TGTGCCAGCAGTTACACGGGGGGCGTAAACACTGAAGCTTTCTTT	CASSYTGGVNTEAFF
NA	TRBV4-1	TRBJ2-7	TGCGCCAGCAGCGCCCGGGCGCAGGGCTACGAGCAGTACTTC	CASSARAQGYEQYF
NA	TRBV15	TRBJ2-1	TGTGCCACCAGCACGGACTTGGATGAGCAGTTCTTC	CATSTDLDEQFF
NA	TRBV30	TRBJ1-2	TGTGCCTGGAGACTAACAGGGAGGGGAAGACGGGGCTACACCTTC	CAWRLTGRGRRGYTF
NA	TRBV19	TRBJ1-4	TGTGCCAGTAGCGGGGGGCCGTCGGTTTGGAAACTGTTTTTT	CASSGGPSVWKLFF
NA	TRBV7-2	TRBJ1-5	TGTGCCAGCAGCTTAGTGTGGAGGGATCAGCCCCAGCATTTT	CASSLVWRDQPQHF
NA	TRBV28	TRBJ1-6	TGTGCCAGCAGTTCAGGGAGGAATTCACCCCTCCACTTT	CASSSGRNSPLHF
TRBD1	TRBV28	TRBJ1-4	TGTGCCAGCAGTAGTCCTTCGGGACAGGCGGGAGAAAAACTGTTTTTT	CASSSPSGQAGEKLFF
TRBD2	TRBV5-6	TRBJ2-7	TGTGCCAGCAGCGGGGGGACTACCTACGAGCAGTACTTC	CASSGGTTYEQYF
NA	TRBV10-3	TRBJ1-1	TGTGCCATCAGTGAGGGGGGGTCTGAAGCTTTCTTT	CAISEGGSEAFF
NA	TRBV6-5	TRBJ2-1	TGTGCCAGCAGCCTCTCAGGGGGTCGGTCGGGGGAGTTCTTC	CASSLSGGRSGEFF
TRBD1	TRBV6-1	TRBJ1-6	TGTGCCAGCAGTGAAGGGACAGGGGGCTCACCCCTCCACTTT	CASSEGTGGSPLHF
NA	TRBV27	TRBJ1-2	TGTGCCAGCAGTCTTTACCGAAGCAGGGATTTGGCGTCGGGCTACACCTTC	CASSLYRSRDLASGYTF
NA	TRBV7-3	TRBJ2-7	TGTGCCAGCAGCTCGGACACCATCTCCTACGAGCAGTACTTC	CASSSDTISYEQYF
TRBD1	TRBV6-1	TRBJ2-2	TGTGCCAGCAGTGCCAACAGGGGGCACACCGGGGAGCTGTTTTTT	CASSANRGHTGELFF
TRBD1	TRBV6-6	TRBJ2-7	TGTGCCAGCAGCACGACAGGGTCGAGCTCCTACGAGCAGTACTTC	CASSTTGSSSYEQYF
NA	TRBV7-2	TRBJ2-7	TGTGCCAGCAGCCCTAGGACGGGGGTCCTATCCTACGAGCAGTACTTC	CASSPRTGVLSYEQYF
NA	TRBV14	TRBJ1-1	TGTGCCAGCAGCCAAGATTCGTTATCTGAAGCTTTCTTT	CASSQDSLSEAFF
TRBD1	TRBV4-1	TRBJ2-7	TGCGCCAGCAGCCCCGGACAGGGCGGCTCCTACGAGCAGTACTTC	CASSPGQGGSYEQYF
NA	TRBV7-9	TRBJ2-3	TGTGCCAGCAGCTTAGAAGGTCCGAGGGATACGCAGTATTTT	CASSLEGPRDTQYF
TRBD1	TRBV18	TRBJ1-3	TGTGCCAGCTCACTCGGACAGGGGAACACCATATATTTT	CASSLGQGNTIYF
NA	TRBV18	TRBJ2-2	TGTGCCAGCTCACCAGGCAGGGTCCTCGCCGGGGAGCTGTTTTTT	CASSPGRVLAGELFF
NA	TRBV5-4	TRBJ2-7	TGTGCCAGCAGCTTCGGGGTGAACTACGAGCAGTACTTC	CASSFGVNYEQYF
NA	TRBV7-5	TRBJ2-7	TGTGCCAGAAGCTCCCGGACTCCAAGCTCCTACGAGCAGTACTTC	CARSSRTPSSYEQYF
TRBD1	TRBV19	TRBJ2-1	TGTGCCAGTAGGGACAGGGGACCCACGGATGAGCAGTTCTTC	CASRDRGPTDEQFF
TRBD2	TRBV11-2	TRBJ2-1	TGTGCCAGCAGCTTACGGCTAGCGGGAAACAATGAGCAGTTCTTC	CASSLRLAGNNEQFF
TRBD2	TRBV23-1	TRBJ2-1	TGCGCCAGCAGTCAAAGACTAGCGGGTTTTAATGAGCAGTTCTTC	CASSQRLAGFNEQFF
NA	TRBV27	TRBJ1-2	TGTGCCAGCAGTTTAAGTCCGGCGGCTAACTATGGCTACACCTTC	CASSLSPAANYGYTF
NA	TRBV19	TRBJ1-2	TGTGCCAGTATTAAACAAGGGGCCTCCTATGGCTACACCTTC	CASIKQGASYGYTF
NA	TRBV5-1	TRBJ1-4	TGCGCCAGCAGCACGGGGGGGGCAACTAATGAAAAACTGTTTTTT	CASSTGGATNEKLFF
TRBD2	TRBV5-1	TRBJ2-1	TGCGCCAGCAGCCCGACTAGCGGGGGTTACAATGAGCAGTTCTTC	CASSPTSGGYNEQFF
NA	TRBV5-6	TRBJ2-3	TGTGCCAGCAGCCCCGGCAGGAACACAGATACGCAGTATTTT	CASSPGRNTDTQYF
NA	TRBV6-1	TRBJ2-5	TGTGCCAGCAGTGAAAATTTTAGCGGCACGCCGGGGGAGACCCAGTACTTC	CASSENFSGTPGETQYF
TRBD1	TRBV27	TRBJ1-2	TGTGCCAGCAGTCAGACAGGGCACTATGGCTACACCTTC	CASSQTGHYGYTF
NA	TRBV10-3	TRBJ1-4	TGTGCCATCAGTGGGGGGCAGGAGAATGAAAAACTGTTTTTT	CAISGGQENEKLFF
TRBD1	TRBV27	TRBJ2-7	TGTGCCAGCAGTCTTTCGGGACAGGGGATCTACGAGCAGTACTTC	CASSLSGQGIYEQYF
TRBD1	TRBV28	TRBJ1-5	TGTGCCAGCCTCCAGGGGGTAGAGCCCCAGCATTTT	CASLQGVEPQHF
TRBD1	TRBV2	TRBJ1-5	TGTGCCAGCAGGGGCGGGACAGGGAGCAATCAGCCCCAGCATTTT	CASRGGTGSNQPQHF
NA	TRBV5-6	TRBJ1-6	TGTGCCAGCAGCTTGTCCTCGGTCTCCTATAATTCACCCCTCCACTTT	CASSLSSVSYNSPLHF
TRBD1	TRBV5-1	TRBJ2-6	TGCGCCAGCAGCTTAACAGGGGGCCTCTCTGGGGCCAACGTCCTGACTTTC	CASSLTGGLSGANVLTF
TRBD1	TRBV7-9	TRBJ2-5	TGTGCCAGCAGCTGGCCGGGACAGGGAGGAGAGACCCAGTACTTC	CASSWPGQGGETQYF
NA	TRBV5-1	TRBJ2-1	TGCGCCAGCAGCCTGAATATCGGCTCCTACAATGAGCAGTTCTTC	CASSLNIGSYNEQFF
NA	TRBV28	TRBJ1-5	TGTGCCAGCACCCTATATGTGGGGGGAAGCAATCAGCCCCAGCATTTT	CASTLYVGGSNQPQHF
TRBD1	TRBV19	TRBJ1-1	TGTGCCAGTACCCCGGACAGGGGCGACACTGAAGCTTTCTTT	CASTPDRGDTEAFF
TRBD1	TRBV6-1	TRBJ1-1	TGTGCCAGCAGTGAAGTAGGACAGGAGAGGGGCAGTGAAGCTTTCTTT	CASSEVGQERGSEAFF
TRBD1	TRBV19	TRBJ1-1	TGTGCCAGTAGCGGACAGGGAAGGGGTGAAGCTTTCTTT	CASSGQGRGEAFF
NA	TRBV7-2	TRBJ2-7	TGTGCCAGCAGCTTAGAATCAGGGAACCTTTACGAGCAGTACTTC	CASSLESGNLYEQYF
NA	TRBV6-1	TRBJ2-7	TGTGCCAGCAGATCGCCTTCCTACGAGCAGTACTTC	CASRSPSYEQYF